This T cell receptor (beta chain) stems from a study of PD-1 blockade in classical Hodgkin lymphoma. V shed 1 base, J shed 6 bases, and the junction held 18 bases outside the gene matches. The CDR3 extends over 20 amino acids. Per germline, CDR1 MDHEN and CDR2 SYDVKM. Only in-frame clones appear in the TCRdb table, and some are missing; sequencing was by immunoSEQ multiplex PCR. Of fewer than 100,000 clones listed, approximately 92% are singletons. Each patient's relapse followed autologous stem cell transplantation, and brentuximab vedotin exposure varied. The TCR was taken from a human donor with classical Hodgkin lymphoma. This sample comprised peripheral blood mononuclear cells (PBMCs), obtained at baseline. The rearrangement joins TRBV28 to TRBJ2-7, with 13 bases matching TRBD2. The CDR3 nucleotides read TGTGCCAGCAGTTTATTCGTGGGGGGACTAGCGGGATTTCAAGGGAGCGAGCAGTACTTC. Amino acid sequence: CASSLFVGGLAGFQGSEQYF.